These T cell receptor beta chains were read from a single sample in a study of cytomegalovirus exposure and HLA in healthy donors. TCRdb's copy holds only in-frame clones and misses some; the assay was immunoSEQ multiplex PCR. In the table there are 50,000 to 60,000 clones, about four fifths of which are singletons. The sequencing input was PBMCs. These receptor sequences come from a female donor in good health and CMV-seronegative. CDR3s include the opening cysteine and the closing phenylalanine or tryptophan. Each record gives: CDR3 protein, V gene, J gene, CDR3 length.

CASSINNSNQPQHF,TRBV19,TRBJ1-5,14
CASISKRGSSYEQYF,TRBV28,TRBJ2-7,15
CASRSTGASTDTQYF,TRBV2,TRBJ2-3,15
CASSEMGGTAREGGYTF,TRBV6-1,TRBJ1-2,17
CASSWYRDWGETQYF,TRBV5-1,TRBJ2-5,15
CASSTLDRGHGYTF,TRBV19,TRBJ1-2,14
CASSYSRQAYGYTF,TRBV6-5,TRBJ1-2,14
CASRGDRGGPLHF,TRBV5-6,TRBJ1-6,13
CASGKTGSNSPLHF,TRBV27,TRBJ1-6,14
CASSLNPVGGADTQYF,TRBV7-8,TRBJ2-3,16
CASSLDRGSSGANVLTF,TRBV11-1,TRBJ2-6,17
CASSFGRTSGNTIYF,TRBV5-6,TRBJ1-3,15
CASSEYGPGYEQYF,TRBV25-1,-,14
CASSHTNLWTGDTEAFF,TRBV18,TRBJ1-1,17
CASSSDRLITPHEQYF,TRBV27,TRBJ2-7,16
CASSTRDRGYDEQYF,TRBV13,TRBJ2-7,15
CASSLTTNQPQHF,TRBV7-9,TRBJ1-5,13
CASSLMAAEAFF,TRBV28,TRBJ1-1,12
CASTREYNSPLHF,TRBV2,TRBJ1-6,13
CAWSSRIRYGYTF,TRBV30,TRBJ1-2,13
CASSLVGSLYEQYF,TRBV5-6,TRBJ2-7,14
CASSQARNTGELFF,TRBV14,TRBJ2-2,14
CASRPPGQGMNTEAFF,TRBV19,TRBJ1-1,16
CASTRGGENYGYTF,TRBV11-1,TRBJ1-2,14
CASSLNAGTSYNEQFF,TRBV5-1,TRBJ2-1,16
CASRGGITGNQPQHF,TRBV2,TRBJ1-5,15
CSADSTDTQYF,TRBV29-1,TRBJ2-3,11
CASSYEGQGYGYTF,TRBV9,TRBJ1-2,14
CASSPVAGRNTEAFF,TRBV5-8,TRBJ1-1,15
CASSGHKLAGGHQETQYF,TRBV25-1,TRBJ2-5,18
CASSLSGAVGIPDTQYF,TRBV11-2,TRBJ2-3,17
CASSLPPRGDQETQYF,TRBV6-6,TRBJ2-5,16
CASSSARADTIYGYTF,TRBV28,TRBJ1-2,16
CASSIAGGTGANVLTF,TRBV19,TRBJ2-6,16
CASTPSGGDTGELFF,TRBV4-2,TRBJ2-2,15
CASSLGEAMNTEAFF,TRBV7-8,TRBJ1-1,15
CAWRRSGSSYGYTF,TRBV30,TRBJ1-2,14
CASSQNYGYTF,TRBV5-6,TRBJ1-2,11
CASRRQGPEAFF,TRBV11-2,TRBJ1-1,12
CASSPRSRAGEMQTQYF,TRBV7-3,TRBJ2-5,17
CSSSHSRAGGRNQPQHF,TRBV7-9,TRBJ1-5,17
CASSSGGKQVYEQYF,TRBV13,TRBJ2-7,15
CASSFEGLGTDAQYF,TRBV6-5,TRBJ2-3,15
CATNRDKSSYEQYF,TRBV15,TRBJ2-7,14
CASGLNNGGAPYGELFF,TRBV12-5,TRBJ2-2,17
CATKKDMNTEAFF,TRBV6-1,TRBJ1-1,13
CASSQDRGPQNQPQHF,TRBV4-1,TRBJ1-5,16
CASTQGGQKHSNQPQHF,TRBV23-1,TRBJ1-5,17
CSVGTGGGYGYTF,TRBV29-1,TRBJ1-2,13